This entry lists 17 T cell receptor beta chains sequenced from one sample in a study of cytomegalovirus exposure and HLA in healthy donors. The PCR employed 60 Vbeta primers together with 13 Jbeta primers. The assay was immunoSEQ multiplex PCR, and TCRdb's table has in-frame clones only and misses some. Among about 130,000 clones listed, over 9.5% were seen once. Sequencing used PBMCs. The source of these receptors is a woman between 18 and 29 years old in good health and CMV-seropositive.

This clone has just a few counts. This chain connects TRBV4-1 to TRBJ2-7, with 8 positions matching TRBD2. Germline assignment: CDR1 MGHRA and CDR2 YSYEKL. The CDR3 has 15 residues. With 3 bases clipped from V and 1 base from J, the junction kept 5 bases outside the gene matches. The CDR3 reads CASSQVLAVSYEQYF. The CDR3 bases are TGCGCCAGCAGCCAGGTACTAGCGGTGTCCTACGAGCAGTACTTC.

As DNA, the CDR3 is TGTGCCAGCAGCTCGCGTGAGGGGGGGAGAGTGAGCACAGATACGCAGTATTTT. Protein product: CASSSREGGRVSTDTQYF. The gene calls are TRBV5-4 and TRBJ2-3; weak D call: TRBD2 (7 bases). The CDR3 has 18 amino acids. The V gene lost 3 bases and the J gene lost 0 bases, with 20 bases spanning the gap. In germline, CDR1 is SGHNT, CDR2 YYREEE (reference sequence). The full variable domain, in which reference TRBV5-4 and TRBJ2-3 provide the parts outside the CDR3, is ETGVTQSPTHLIKTRGQQVTLRCSSQSGHNTVSWYQQALGQGPQFIFQYYREEENGRGNFPPRFSGLQFPNYSSELNVNALELDDSALYLCASSSREGGRVSTDTQYFGPGTRLTVL.

The gene calls are TRBV6-5 and TRBJ1-1; a possible D gene is TRBD1 (6 bases). Trimming removed 0 bases at V and 7 bases at J, with 9 bases between. This CDR3 is built from 13 residues. CDR1 and CDR2 from the germline V gene are MNHEY and SVGAGI. CDR3 sequence (DNA): TGTGCCAGCAGTTACTCGACAGGCCTTGAAGCTTTCTTT. This encodes CASSYSTGLEAFF.

The chain uses TRBV9 and TRBJ1-4, with 7 bases identical to TRBD1. There are 15 residues in the CDR3. Per germline, CDR1 SGDLS and CDR2 YYNGEE. The V gene end was trimmed by 0 bases and the J gene end by 8 bases; junction bases not matched to a gene: 7. In DNA form, the CDR3 reads TGTGCCAGCAGCGTAGAAGGGGGCTTCGGGGAAAAACTGTTTTTT. Translating it yields CASSVEGGFGEKLFF.

This clone was found a few times. The genes are TRBV15 and TRBJ1-2; D remains ambiguous. The CDR3 length is 14 residues. V was trimmed by 8 bases and J by 8 bases, leaving 21 bases between them. From germline, CDR1 is LNHNV and CDR2 YYDKDF (reference sequence). In DNA form, the CDR3 reads TGTGCCACCCGGAACCTGGGCGTTCATTCAGGCTACACCTTC. Translated: CATRNLGVHSGYTF.

The chain is built from TRBV19 and TRBJ1-1, with 8 bases matching TRBD1. The V and J ends lost 7 bases and 6 bases, in that order; junction bases with no gene match: 10. The CDR3 has 14 residues. Germline CDR1 LNHDA, CDR2 SQIVND (reference sequence). This chain's CDR3 is CASTTSGGFAEAFF. CDR3 nucleotide sequence: TGTGCCAGTACCACATCAGGGGGCTTCGCTGAAGCTTTCTTT.

This clone was counted a few times. The rearrangement joins TRBV2 to TRBJ2-4, with a tentative D call TRBD1 (5 bases). The CDR3 runs 16 residues. Germline CDR1 reads SNHLY; CDR2 reads FYNNEI. V was trimmed by 7 bases and J by 1 base, leaving 17 bases between them. The CDR3 reads CASIGGQKGAKNIQYF. In DNA, the CDR3 is TGTGCCAGCATAGGTGGCCAGAAGGGGGCCAAAAACATTCAGTACTTC. The full variable domain, its missing parts supplied by reference TRBV2 and TRBJ2-4, is EPEVTQTPSHQVTQMGQEVILRCVPISNHLYFYWYRQILGQKVEFLVSFYNNEISEKSEIFDDQFSVERPDGSNFTLKIRSTKLEDSAMYFCASIGGQKGAKNIQYFGAGTRLSVL.

This clone was observed a few times. V gene TRBV10-3 combines with J gene TRBJ1-2, with D possibly TRBD1 on 5 matching bases. The CDR3 totals 13 residues. V lost 6 bases and J 8 bases, leaving 16 bases between the germline ends. Germline lookup yields CDR1 ENHRY and CDR2 SYGVKD. The chain's CDR3 is CAIRGQTVEGYTF. The DNA of the CDR3 is TGTGCCATCAGGGGGCAAACGGTGGAAGGCTACACCTTC.

The chain combines TRBV30 with TRBJ2-7, with 12 bases that match TRBD2. The CDR3 sequence is 17 residues long. The J segment lost 1 base and the V segment lost 5 bases, leaving 12 bases of the junction unmatched. The germline CDR1 and CDR2 sequences are GTSNPN and SVGIG (reference sequence). CDR3 sequence (DNA): TGTGCCTGGGAAACATCTAGGACTAGCGGGAAGTCCTACGAGCAGTACTTC. Translated: CAWETSRTSGKSYEQYF.

This clone was observed a handful of times. The chain employs TRBV9 and TRBJ2-1, with D tentatively TRBD2 (5 bases). The CDR3 sequence is 15 residues long. V was pared by 0 bases and J by 2 bases, with 9 bases between. Germline V lookup: CDR1 SGDLS, CDR2 YYNGEE. CDR3 in DNA: TGTGCCAGCAGCGTAGCAGCGGCTACCTACAATGAGCAGTTCTTC. Translation: CASSVAAATYNEQFF.

CDR3 nucleotides: TGTGCCAGCAGCGCGAGGAGAGACACCGGGGAGCTGTTTTTT. The encoded protein is CASSARRDTGELFF. This sequence joins TRBV9 and TRBJ2-2; D remains ambiguous. Per the germline V gene, CDR1 is SGDLS and CDR2 is YYNGEE. The V end lost 3 bases, the J end lost 3 bases, and 9 bases lay between the germline ends. CDR3 length equals 14 residues. The entire variable domain, with the rest obtained from reference TRBV9 and TRBJ2-2, is as follows: DSGVTQTPKHLITATGQRVTLRCSPRSGDLSVYWYQQSLDQGLQFLIQYYNGEERAKGNILERFSAQQFPDLHSELNLSSLELGDSALYFCASSARRDTGELFFGEGSRLTVL.

This clone was counted at least ten times. V gene TRBV7-9 combines with J gene TRBJ1-1; a possible D gene is TRBD1 (6 bases). Germline V gives CDR1 SEHNR, CDR2 FQNEAQ (reference sequence). The V end was cut by 5 bases, the J end by 0 bases, with 10 bases between. The CDR3 has 14 amino acids. DNA for the CDR3: TGTGCCAGCAGCCCCGGACAGTTGAACACTGAAGCTTTCTTT. This codes for CASSPGQLNTEAFF. Full variable domain (outside the CDR3, taken from reference TRBV7-9 and TRBJ1-1): DTGVSQNPRHKITKRGQNVTFRCDPISEHNRLYWYRQTLGQGPEFLTYFQNEAQLEKSRLLSDRFSAERPKGSFSTLEIQRTEQGDSAMYLCASSPGQLNTEAFFGQGTRLTVV.

This clone came up a few times. This rearrangement joins TRBV6-5 to TRBJ1-3, with D possibly matching TRBD1 (5 bases). V lost 0 bases, J lost 3 bases, and 9 bases lay in between. The CDR3 has 15 amino acids. Per the germline V gene, CDR1 is MNHEY and CDR2 is SVGAGI. The CDR3 DNA reads TGTGCCAGCAGTTACTCGGGGGGATTTGGAAACACCATATATTTT. Protein sequence: CASSYSGGFGNTIYF.

The chain uses TRBV19 and TRBJ1-1, with D unresolved. The CDR3 consists of 14 residues. Trimming pared 6 bases from V and 0 bases from J, leaving 11 bases between. Per the germline V gene, CDR1 is LNHDA and CDR2 is SQIVND (reference sequence). The CDR3 DNA sequence: TGTGCCAGTAGCCCCAGCGCCATGAACACTGAAGCTTTCTTT. Residues: CASSPSAMNTEAFF.

The chain couples TRBV9 to TRBJ2-1, with TRBD2 matching 12 bases. After removal of 4 bases from V and 8 bases from J, the junction contained 10 bases not matched to a gene. The CDR3 sequence is 16 residues long. CDR1 is SGDLS and CDR2 is YYNGEE in the germline V gene. Here the CDR3 DNA reads TGTGCCAGCAGCCCTCCTAGCGGGAGGGGGTTTGATGAGCAGTTCTTC. Translation: CASSPPSGRGFDEQFF.

This clone was picked up a small number of times. The chain recombines TRBV5-1 with TRBJ1-1, with 9 positions matching TRBD1. The CDR3 contains 16 residues. The trim removed 0 bases at V and 0 bases at J, leaving 3 bases unmatched. CDR1 SGHRS and CDR2 YFSETQ come from the germline V gene. The CDR3 DNA reads TGCGCCAGCAGCTTGGGCGACAGGGGGGTGAACACTGAAGCTTTCTTT. Translating it yields CASSLGDRGVNTEAFF. The full variable domain, in which reference TRBV5-1 and TRBJ1-1 provide the parts outside the CDR3, is KAGVTQTPRYLIKTRGQQVTLSCSPISGHRSVSWYQQTPGQGLQFLFEYFSETQRNKGNFPGRFSGRQFSNSRSEMNVSTLELGDSALYLCASSLGDRGVNTEAFFGQGTRLTVV.

This clone turned up a few times. The chain recombines TRBV29-1 with TRBJ1-1, with 7 bases identical to TRBD1. The junction had 5 bases not matched to a gene; V was cut back by 3 bases and J by 1 base. CDR1 and CDR2 from the germline V gene are SQVTM and ANQGSEA. CDR3 length equals 14 residues. The CDR3 sequence: CSVEGDRRNTEAFF. For the CDR3, the DNA is TGCAGCGTTGAGGGGGACAGACGGAACACTGAAGCTTTCTTT.